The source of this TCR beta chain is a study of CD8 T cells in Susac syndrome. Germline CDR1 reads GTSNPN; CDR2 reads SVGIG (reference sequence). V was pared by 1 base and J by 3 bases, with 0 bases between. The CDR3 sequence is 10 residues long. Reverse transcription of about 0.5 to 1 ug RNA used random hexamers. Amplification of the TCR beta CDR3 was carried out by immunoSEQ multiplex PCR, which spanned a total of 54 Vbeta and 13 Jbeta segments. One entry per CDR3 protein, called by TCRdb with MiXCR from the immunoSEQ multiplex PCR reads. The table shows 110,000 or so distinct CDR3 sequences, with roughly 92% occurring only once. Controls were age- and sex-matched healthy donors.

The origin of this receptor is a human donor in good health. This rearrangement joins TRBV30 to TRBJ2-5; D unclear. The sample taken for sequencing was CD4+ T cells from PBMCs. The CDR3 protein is CAWSEETQYF. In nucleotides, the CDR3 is TGTGCCTGGAGTGAAGAGACCCAGTACTTC.